The 25 T cell receptor beta chains reported below all come from one sample, sequenced in a study of T cell responses to AZD1222 COVID-19 vaccine. Produced via immunoSEQ multiplex PCR; TCRdb's table is partial and in-frame only. The clone table shows about 140,000 clones, with the ten largest holding 2% to 2.5%. The sequenced material came from peripheral blood. These receptor sequences come from an adult in good health.

J is TRBJ2-5 and V is TRBV4-2, with no clear D. The CDR3 has 14 residues. V lost 0 bases and J 4 bases, leaving 9 bases between the germline ends. The V gene's germline CDR1 is LGHNA and CDR2 YNFKEQ. CDR3: CASSQDPSRETQYF. Written as DNA, the CDR3 is TGTGCCAGCAGCCAAGATCCCTCGAGAGAGACCCAGTACTTC.

This rearrangement joins TRBV30 to TRBJ1-6; no firm D call. CDR1 and CDR2 from the germline V gene are GTSNPN and SVGIG (reference sequence). V lost 0 bases and J lost 6, with 9 bases in between. The CDR3 totals 14 residues. The CDR3 bases are TGTGCCTGGAGTGTCACAGCCAGTAATTCACCCCTCCACTTT. Its protein is CAWSVTASNSPLHF.

Here the CDR3 reads CASSQTTGIHGYTF. The CDR3 coding sequence is TGTGCCAGCAGCCAAACTACAGGGATCCATGGCTACACCTTC. The chain links TRBV5-4 to TRBJ1-2, with a tentative D call TRBD1 (6 bases). The ends were cut back, 4 bases at V and 6 bases at J, with 16 bases in the middle. Germline loops: CDR1 SGHNT, CDR2 YYREEE (reference sequence). The CDR3 totals 14 residues.

The chain employs TRBV7-2 and TRBJ1-3; possible D gene TRBD1, 5 bases. The V end lost 0 bases, the J end lost 4 bases, and 13 bases lay between the germline ends. CDR1 and CDR2 from the germline V gene are SGHTA and FQGNSA. This CDR3 contains 16 residues. Here the CDR3 reads CASSLARGREGNTIYF. Written as DNA, the CDR3 is TGTGCCAGCAGCTTAGCGCGGGGCAGGGAAGGAAACACCATATATTTT.

This rearrangement joins TRBV6-6 to TRBJ2-3; D possibly corresponds to TRBD2 (6 bases). V gave up 0 bases and J gave up 4 bases, with 11 bases separating them. The CDR3 sequence is 15 residues long. The germline V gene encodes CDR1 MNHNY and CDR2 SVGAGI (reference sequence). Written as DNA, the CDR3 is TGTGCCAGCAGTTACTCTCGTCCGGGGGCAGATACGCAGTATTTT. Translating it yields CASSYSRPGADTQYF.

The J gene is TRBJ1-5, the V gene TRBV28; D remains unclear. V lost 6 bases to trimming and J lost 3 bases, with 9 bases between them. CDR3 length equals 13 residues. Looked up from germline, CDR1 is MDHEN and CDR2 is SYDVKM. As DNA, the CDR3 is TGTGCCAGCAGCCCTATGGTCAATCAGCCCCAGCATTTT. Translating it yields CASSPMVNQPQHF.

The chain is built from TRBV28 and TRBJ1-1; no definite D call. This CDR3 comprises 13 residues. Between the trimmed V and J ends, which lost 7 bases and 4 bases, there was a span of 13 bases. Germline V gene sequence: CDR1 MDHEN, CDR2 SYDVKM. The CDR3, as DNA: TGTGCCAGCACCATCCCGGGTAGCACTGAAGCTTTCTTT. It yields the protein CASTIPGSTEAFF.

The rearrangement joins TRBV7-2 to TRBJ1-5; TRBD1 matches at 9 bases. The CDR3 is made up of 17 amino acids. V shed 2 bases, J shed 4 bases, and the junction held 9 bases outside the gene matches. Germline V lookup: CDR1 SGHTA, CDR2 FQGNSA. CDR3 sequence: CASSLMASDRGNQPQHF. Written as DNA, the CDR3 is TGTGCCAGCAGCTTAATGGCTTCTGACAGGGGGAATCAGCCCCAGCATTTT. The whole variable domain, remainder taken from reference TRBV7-2 and TRBJ1-5, is GAGVSQSPSNKVTEKGKDVELRCDPISGHTALYWYRQSLGQGLEFLIYFQGNSAPDKSGLPSDRFSAERTGGSVSTLTIQRTQQEDSAVYLCASSLMASDRGNQPQHFGDGTRLSIL.

This rearrangement joins TRBV4-2 to TRBJ2-4, with D perhaps assigned TRBD1 or TRBD2 (5 bases each). The V gene lost 0 bases and the J gene lost 1 base, with 10 bases spanning the gap. Germline-derived CDR1 and CDR2 are LGHNA and YNFKEQ. The CDR3 runs 16 residues. The CDR3 sequence: CASSQDLREAKNIQYF. The DNA of the CDR3 is TGTGCCAGCAGCCAAGACCTCAGGGAGGCCAAAAACATTCAGTACTTC.

CDR3 loop: CASSFTQTDTEAFF. The CDR3 coding sequence is TGTGCCAGCAGCTTCACCCAAACTGACACTGAAGCTTTCTTT. This rearrangement joins TRBV9 to TRBJ1-1; D remains unclear. Germline V gene data show CDR1 as SGDLS and CDR2 as YYNGEE. This CDR3 contains 14 residues. Trimming took 4 bases from V and 3 from J, leaving 13 bases between them.

The J gene is TRBJ1-2, the V gene TRBV4-2; a weak D match, TRBD1 (5 bases). Trimming left V 0 bases short and J 4 bases short, with 12 bases between. The germline V gene encodes CDR1 LGHNA and CDR2 YNFKEQ. This CDR3 is built from 15 residues. CDR3 DNA: TGTGCCAGCAGCCAAGATCGTCGGGGCACCTATGGCTACACCTTC. Translating it yields CASSQDRRGTYGYTF.

The DNA of the CDR3 is TGTGCCAGCAGTCATAGGGGACAATACTACGAGCAGTACTTC. As protein: CASSHRGQYYEQYF. The rearrangement joins TRBV6-5 to TRBJ2-7, with D maybe TRBD1 (6 bases). V lost 5 bases, J lost 3 bases, and 14 bases lay in between. Germline V CDR1 and CDR2: MNHEY, SVGAGI. The CDR3 is made up of 14 amino acids.

The rearrangement links TRBV2 to TRBJ2-5; 9 bases line up with TRBD2. J gave up 5 bases and V 11 bases, and 12 bases lay outside the gene matches. The CDR3 loop spans 14 amino acids. Germline lookup yields CDR1 SNHLY and CDR2 FYNNEI. CDR3 DNA: TGTGCCGATGGGGCGGGGGGGGCCACGGAGACCCAGTACTTC. This translates into CADGAGGATETQYF.

The chain uses TRBV7-9 and TRBJ2-7; tentative D call: TRBD1 (5 bases). Germline V lookup: CDR1 SEHNR, CDR2 FQNEAQ (reference sequence). This CDR3 spans 16 amino acids. Trimming left V 5 bases short and J 1 base short, with 18 bases between. This CDR3 reads CASSLISGNPSYEQYF. CDR3 nucleotide sequence: TGTGCCAGCAGCCTAATCTCAGGGAACCCATCCTACGAGCAGTACTTC.

This sequence joins TRBV2 and TRBJ2-5, with a weak D call TRBD2 (5 bases). The CDR3 is 15 residues long. The V and J ends lost 1 base and 2 bases respectively, with 11 bases between them. Germline V gene sequence: CDR1 SNHLY, CDR2 FYNNEI. The CDR3 DNA is TGTGCCAGCAGTGAAGAGGACTGGCGGCAAGAGACCCAGTACTTC. It is translated as CASSEEDWRQETQYF.

This chain joins TRBV3-1 (or the pseudogene TRBV3-2) and TRBJ2-3; 10 positions match TRBD2. Germline values: CDR1 LGHDT, CDR2 YNNKEL (reference sequence). J was trimmed by 3 bases and V by 0 bases; bases with no gene match: 3. This CDR3 region has 16 residues. The CDR3 loop reads CASSQDSGGATDTQYF. In DNA form, the CDR3 reads TGTGCCAGCAGCCAAGACAGCGGGGGGGCTACAGATACGCAGTATTTT.

V usage is TRBV29-1 and J usage is TRBJ1-2; 7 bases match TRBD1. V trimming: 3 bases; J trimming: 4 bases; junction bases outside the gene matches: 2. This CDR3 comprises 12 residues. The germline gives CDR1 SQVTM, CDR2 ANQGSEA. The CDR3 here is CSVEAGGYGYTF. The CDR3 DNA sequence: TGCAGCGTTGAGGCAGGGGGCTATGGCTACACCTTC.

V and J are TRBV19 and TRBJ2-2; 7 bases map to TRBD1. V gave up 5 bases and J gave up 1 base; unmatched junction bases: 4. Germline-derived CDR1 and CDR2 are LNHDA and SQIVND (reference sequence). The CDR3 contains 15 residues. CDR3 amino acids: CASSARTGNTGELFF. In DNA form, the CDR3 reads TGTGCCAGTAGTGCCCGGACAGGGAACACCGGGGAGCTGTTTTTT.

This chain links TRBV6-1 with TRBJ2-2, with a tentative D call TRBD2 (5 bases). The CDR3 loop spans 15 amino acids. V lost 2 bases, J lost 2 bases, and 9 bases lay in between. From germline, CDR1 is MNHNS and CDR2 SASEGT. The CDR3 loop reads CASSERRSNTGELFF. CDR3 coding DNA: TGTGCCAGCAGTGAAAGGAGGTCCAACACCGGGGAGCTGTTTTTT.

Points on this clone: The limits of the CDR3 on the DNA are not certain, so only TCRdb's listed CDR3 is given. The V call is TRBV11-3, the J call TRBJ1-5; the tabulated D call, TRBD1, remains unverified against the DNA. Germline V gene lookup returns CDR1 SGHNT and CDR2 YENEEA. The CDR3 is made up of 16 amino acids, end residues included. CDR3 amino acids: CASSSKGAEPVSPSIF.

The chain combines TRBV14 with TRBJ1-2, with D unresolved. V gave up 1 base and J gave up 4 bases, with 13 bases separating them. Germline assignment: CDR1 SGHDN and CDR2 FVKESK. The CDR3 is 15 amino acids. CDR3 loop: CASSQVGWTVYGYTF. The CDR3 nucleotides read TGTGCCAGCAGCCAAGTAGGGTGGACGGTCTATGGCTACACCTTC.

V is TRBV4-1 and J is TRBJ1-2; the D is unclear. CDR3 length: 16 amino acids. Trimming shortened V by 3 bases and J by 7 bases, and 21 bases separated the two germline ends. Germline CDR1 reads MGHRA; CDR2 reads YSYEKL. CDR3 DNA sequence: TGCGCCAGCAGCCAGACCCAAGACCCGCCAGCACGTGGCTACACCTTC. Translating gives CASSQTQDPPARGYTF.

The chain uses TRBV25-1 and TRBJ2-5; the D gene is possibly TRBD2 (6 bases). Trimming shortened V by 5 bases and J by 8 bases, and 9 bases separated the two germline ends. The germline V gene encodes CDR1 MGHDK and CDR2 SYGVNS. The CDR3 totals 11 residues. CDR3 region: CASSPSVTQYF. The CDR3 coding sequence is TGTGCCAGCAGTCCTAGCGTCACCCAGTACTTC.

J is TRBJ2-7 and V is TRBV12-3 or TRBV12-4; D is undetermined. V lost 2 bases and J 2 bases, leaving 4 bases between the germline ends. The CDR3 spans 12 residues. The CDR3 DNA is TGTGCCAGCAGTTTAACGCCCTACGAGCAGTACTTC. This encodes CASSLTPYEQYF.

V and J are TRBV5-4 and TRBJ2-7; perhaps TRBD2 as D (6 bases). The CDR3 consists of 15 residues. V was clipped by 4 bases and J by 0 bases, with 14 bases between them. CDR1 and CDR2 from the germline V gene are SGHNT and YYREEE (reference sequence). The CDR3 DNA reads as TGTGCCAGCAGCACTAACTACGGGAGCTCCTACGAGCAGTACTTC. Translation gives CASSTNYGSSYEQYF.